Below, one T cell receptor (beta chain) is given with its context. What it recognizes is unknown. The data were obtained in a study of T cell repertoires in cytomegalovirus infection. Turning to the study itself: Public TCR beta signatures were indicative of both CMV infection and a matching HLA type.

Study-level findings and limits: Accumulated public TCR beta family frequency recognized individuals carrying CMV together with the relevant HLA. CMV-specific HLA-C-restricted TCR beta clonotypes dominated the ex vivo response.

Trimming at V came to 5 bases and at J to 7 bases, leaving 4 bases not matched to a gene. The germline V gene has CDR1 SGHVS and CDR2 FQNEAQ. The CDR3 runs to 14 residues. One entry per CDR3 protein results from TCRdb running MiXCR on the reads. The sample includes 150,000 to 200,000 distinct CDR3 sequences, over 25% seen only once; the top ten take 30% to 35%. The chain links TRBV7-8 to TRBJ2-1; 11 bases are shared with TRBD2. Material for sequencing was PBMCs. The receptor was isolated from a human donor in good health (CMV status not recorded). Some clones in this sample may be carry-over from other donors' samples. CDR3 residues: CASSTRLAGNEQFF. The CDR3 region has the DNA TGTGCCAGCAGCACCCGACTAGCGGGGAATGAGCAGTTCTTC.